This TCR beta chain was identified during a study of regulatory T cells in long-lasting Graves disease (dated by TCRdb to about 2021). Study-wide context: To count as having persistent Graves' disease, a patient had to have received antithyroid drug treatment for over 5 years with TSH receptor autoantibodies remaining persistently positive. A total of about 35 samples underwent TCR sequencing, from about 13 patients with persistent Graves' disease and roughly 20 patients with newly diagnosed Graves' disease. The study was conducted in China and was registered as a clinical trial. In the clinical cohort, patients with persistent Graves' disease had used antithyroid drugs for an average of roughly 10 years. Persistent Graves' disease patients were compared with newly diagnosed Graves' disease patients by peripheral blood TCR sequencing and RNA sequencing.

The library was made by multiplex PCR. These reads were obtained on an Illumina HiSeq 4000. TCR beta libraries were built with iRepertoire HTBI primers and Arm-PCR amplification of CDR3 regions. Gel purification was performed on PCR products prior to sequencing. From the authors' description of their analysis: Across samples, 55 to 80 TRBV and over 11 TRBJ segments were identified and used for gene usage analysis of CDR3 amino acid clonotypes. COPE and FqMerger were used to merge filtered high-quality paired reads into contigs. BLAST was used to align contigs to IMGT TRBV, TRBD and TRBJ reference genes, and CDR3 was defined according to IMGT. Any clonotype with a frequency above 0.1% was classified as a highly expanded clone. Repertoire diversity was measured by Shannon entropy, and V-J evenness by the Gini coefficient. Public clonotypes were defined as clonotypes shared by more than one individual. TCRdb's own reprocessing of the public reads used fastp at Q25 and MiXCR and kept productive beta chains. For every CDR3 protein sequence, its rows merge into one entry that carries the most common genes and DNA. These V and J calls are TCRdb output, not the study's own analysis. The sample table contains more than 350,000 distinct CDR3 sequences; only one count was recorded for around a fifth of them. Of the sample, roughly an eighth falls within the top ten clones.

The time point label corresponds to: persistent/refractory GD, antithyroid drugs over 5 years with positive TRAb. For both TCR sequencing and RNA sequencing, RNA was extracted from PBMCs in TRIzol. The diagnosis of Graves' disease was made according to American Thyroid Association guidelines. Patients for the study were recruited at an endocrinology department in Xi'an, China. Each patient gave approximately 9.7 milliliters of peripheral blood, collected in an EDTA anticoagulant tube. Ficoll Paque Plus density gradient separation was used to isolate PBMCs, and no further T cell sorting was done. An Agilent 2100 Bioanalyzer and agarose gel were used to assess RNA quality, and a NanoDrop 2000 was used to measure RNA concentration. Via the germline V gene, CDR1 is MNHEY and CDR2 SVGEGT. V and J lose 2 bases and 4 bases, and a span of 8 bases separates them. The CDR3 holds 13 amino acids from the cysteine to the phenylalanine. Just the 39-base CDR3 DNA is kept, in frame starting at base 1.

The study at large found these results: As a limitation, the authors acknowledged that the small sample size may reduce accuracy. Sequencing and analysis were restricted to the TCR beta chain. Compared with newly diagnosed patients, patients with persistent Graves' disease had lower TCR Shannon entropy and fewer highly expanded clones, which suggests clonal expansion. Peripheral blood alone was examined, since thyroid tissue, which constituted the primary lesion, could not be accessed. Persistent disease showed preferential use of TRBV28, TRBJ1-2 and TRBJ2-5, whereas newly diagnosed disease favored TRBV20-1 and TRBJ2-1. Patients with persistent disease shared more public clonotypes (about 2,500) than newly diagnosed patients did (approximately 1,000).

A note on this clonotype: The clone's antigen remains unknown. No quality values exist for individual bases; no much larger clone is one base distant.

This clonotype originated in a female donor with Graves disease. The starting material was peripheral blood mononuclear cells (PBMCs), obtained when the disease was refractory, from a patient treated with antithyroid drugs. The chain is assembled from TRBV6-2 or TRBV6-3 and TRBJ1-1; no D gene can be assigned with confidence. The CDR3 sequence is CASSYAGSTEAFF. The DNA sequence follows: TGTGCCAGCAGTTACGCGGGTTCCACTGAAGCTTTCTTT.